This T cell receptor beta chain appears in the sequencing data of a study of human T cells and chemical hapten exposure. One entry per CDR3 protein results from TCRdb running MiXCR on the RACE reads. Of around 340,000 distinct CDR3 sequences listed, around 7% were seen once; the top ten hold about 8%. Germline V gene sequence: CDR1 SGHNT, CDR2 YYREEE (reference sequence). CDR3 length equals 12 residues. V dropped 0 bases and J dropped 7 bases, with 7 bases sitting between them. Time point denoted: patch test 1, 2 weeks after DPC sensitization. The sample's treatment: therapeutic diphenylcyclopropenone sensitization with weekly scalp DPC.

This TCR was sampled from a woman aged 18-29 years with alopecia areata. Some clones in this sample may be carry-over from other donors' samples. Sequenced here: whole blood, sampled in connection with sensitization to the hapten diphenylcyclopropenone (DPC). The rearrangement uses TRBV5-4 and TRBJ1-1; D call uncertain. The chain's CDR3 is CASSLAVGEAFF. CDR3 DNA sequence: TGTGCCAGCAGCTTGGCTGTGGGTGAAGCTTTCTTT.